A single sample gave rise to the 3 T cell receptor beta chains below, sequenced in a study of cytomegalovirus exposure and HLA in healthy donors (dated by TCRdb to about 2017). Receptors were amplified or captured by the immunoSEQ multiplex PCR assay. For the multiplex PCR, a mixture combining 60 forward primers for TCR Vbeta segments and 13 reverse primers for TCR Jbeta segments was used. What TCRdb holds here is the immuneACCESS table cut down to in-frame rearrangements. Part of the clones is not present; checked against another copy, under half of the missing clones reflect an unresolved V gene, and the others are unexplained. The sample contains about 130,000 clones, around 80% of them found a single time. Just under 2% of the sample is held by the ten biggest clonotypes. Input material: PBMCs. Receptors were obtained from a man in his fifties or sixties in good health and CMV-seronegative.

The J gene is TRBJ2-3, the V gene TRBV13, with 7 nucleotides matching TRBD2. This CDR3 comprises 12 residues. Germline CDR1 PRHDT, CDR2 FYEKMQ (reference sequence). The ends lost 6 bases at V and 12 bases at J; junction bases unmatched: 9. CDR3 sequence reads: CASRRTPGLQYF. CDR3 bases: TGTGCCAGCAGGCGTACACCGGGACTACAGTATTTT.

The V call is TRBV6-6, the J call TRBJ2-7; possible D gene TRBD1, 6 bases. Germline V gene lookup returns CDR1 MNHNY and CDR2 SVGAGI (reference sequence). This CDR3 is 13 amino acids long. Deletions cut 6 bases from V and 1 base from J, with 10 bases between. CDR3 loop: CASSHGTSYEQYV. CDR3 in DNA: TGTGCCAGCAGCCACGGGACATCCTACGAGCAGTACGTC.

The DNA of the CDR3 is TGTGCCAGCAGTGTTACAGGGTCCCATAATTCACCCCTCCACTTT. Translation: CASSVTGSHNSPLHF. V and J are TRBV9 and TRBJ1-6; D is perhaps TRBD1 (6 bases). V gave up 5 bases and J gave up 5 bases, with 14 bases separating them. The CDR3 contains 15 residues. CDR1 SGDLS and CDR2 YYNGEE come from the germline V gene.